The T cell receptor (beta chain) under discussion was sequenced for a study of CXCR3-negative and CXCR3-positive naive CD8 T cells. Study findings and constraints: Relative to memory CD8+ cells, whose diversity was much lower, both naive subsets had comparably high diversity. Relative to CXCR3-negative naive cells, CXCR3-positive naive cells had more hydrophobic TRB CDR3s. Naive subsets did not differ in surface CD5, and TRB CDR3 properties served to infer TCR strength.

UMI-labeled 5' RACE TRB cDNA libraries were prepared from the cells. For each CDR3 protein, TCRdb gives one entry from its re-call of the 5' RACE reads, without DNA. This sample lists tens of thousands of distinct CDR3 sequences; its ten largest clones have about 0.62%. Per CD8+ T cell subset, triplicate sorts of 250,000 to 350,000 cells each were done. As regards this clonotype: Its cognate antigen is unknown.

The CDR3 spans 14 residues. Per the germline V gene, CDR1 is SQVTM and CDR2 is ANQGSEA. The rearrangement joins TRBV29-1 to TRBJ2-2; no DNA is available, so the TRBD1 call from TCRdb remains unchecked. Sequencing was carried out using naive CXCR3+ CD8+ T cells from blood. Subset: CD45RO-CCR7+CD27+CD95- naive CD8+ T cells expressing CXCR3 (TNR3+). The sequence came from a human donor in good health. Some clones in this sample may be carry-over from other donors' samples. CDR3 sequence: CSVEVPGGPGELFF.